A single sample gave rise to the 15 T cell receptor beta chains below, sequenced in a study of blood T cell repertoires in COVID-19 (dated by TCRdb to between 2020 and 2021). Library construction relied on the immunoSEQ multiplex PCR assay. This immuneACCESS table, as held by TCRdb, lists in-frame sequences with V and J called but not all clones. Of the missing ones, under half trace to an unresolved V gene in checked studies; the others have no known cause. The sample table lists 240,000 or so clones, around four fifths of them with a count of one. The ten largest account for 9.5% to 15% of the sample. The sequenced material came from peripheral blood. All receptors come from a woman aged 60 to 75 with active or convalescent COVID-19.

Here the CDR3 reads CATQGGSSYNSPLHF. CDR3 sequence (DNA): TGTGCCACCCAAGGGGGAAGCTCCTATAATTCACCCCTCCACTTT. The chain carries TRBV2 and TRBJ1-6; D might be TRBD1 (6 bases). The CDR3 is made up of 15 amino acids. The germline V gene has CDR1 SNHLY and CDR2 FYNNEI. V gave up 10 bases and J gave up 0 bases, with 13 bases separating them.

The rearrangement uses TRBV7-9 and TRBJ2-1; TRBD2 matches at 10 bases. Germline-derived CDR1 and CDR2 are SEHNR and FQNEAQ (reference sequence). This CDR3 contains 18 residues. With V trimmed by 5 bases and J by 0 bases, 10 bases remained unmatched. The CDR3 DNA is TGTGCCAGCAGCCCGATAGCCCAGCGGGGGGGCTCCTACAATGAGCAGTTCTTC. The encoded protein is CASSPIAQRGGSYNEQFF.

The rearrangement joins TRBV29-1 to TRBJ2-1; D is unclear. Trimming cost V 8 bases and J 2 bases, with 16 bases left between them. The CDR3 has 14 residues. Germline V lookup: CDR1 SQVTM, CDR2 ANQGSEA. CDR3 nucleotide sequence: TGCAGCCCCTACCTTGGTCCCCCCTACAATGAGCAGTTCTTC. This encodes CSPYLGPPYNEQFF.

This chain uses TRBV30 with TRBJ2-1; D possibly corresponds to TRBD1 (6 bases). This CDR3 region has 15 residues. The V gene lost 3 bases and the J gene lost 0 bases, with 12 bases spanning the gap. Germline CDR1 and CDR2: GTSNPN and SVGIG (reference sequence). The CDR3 DNA sequence: TGTGCCTGGAGCGACGACAGGAGCTCCTACAATGAGCAGTTCTTC. Protein: CAWSDDRSSYNEQFF.

In nucleotides, the CDR3 is TGTGCCAGCAGTGGGCAGGGGGGATGGAATTCACCCCTCCACTTT. Its translation: CASSGQGGWNSPLHF. The V and J genes are TRBV2 and TRBJ1-6, with 7 bases that match TRBD1. Looked up from germline, CDR1 is SNHLY and CDR2 is FYNNEI. CDR3 size: 15 residues. The trim removed 4 bases at V and 7 bases at J, leaving 7 bases unmatched. The full variable domain, rest sourced from reference TRBV2 and TRBJ1-6, is EPEVTQTPSHQVTQMGQEVILRCVPISNHLYFYWYRQILGQKVEFLVSFYNNEISEKSEIFDDQFSVERPDGSNFTLKIRSTKLEDSAMYFCASSGQGGWNSPLHFGNGTRLTVT.

The chain employs TRBV2 and TRBJ2-2; TRBD2 is a possible D gene (5 bases). Germline CDR1 SNHLY, CDR2 FYNNEI. V dropped 8 bases and J dropped 7 bases, with 17 bases sitting between them. This CDR3 has 14 residues. Here the CDR3 reads CASGLGELGGELFF. The CDR3 DNA reads TGTGCCAGCGGACTCGGGGAGCTTGGCGGGGAGCTGTTTTTT. The full variable domain, completed using reference TRBV2 and TRBJ2-2, is EPEVTQTPSHQVTQMGQEVILRCVPISNHLYFYWYRQILGQKVEFLVSFYNNEISEKSEIFDDQFSVERPDGSNFTLKIRSTKLEDSAMYFCASGLGELGGELFFGEGSRLTVL.

The genes are TRBV7-8 and TRBJ1-3; D ambiguous. Germline-derived CDR1 and CDR2 are SGHVS and FQNEAQ. Trimming removed 3 bases from V and 0 bases from J, with 9 bases in between. The CDR3 totals 15 residues. This chain's CDR3 is CASSFNPSSGNTIYF. In nucleotides, the CDR3 is TGTGCCAGCAGCTTCAATCCGAGCTCTGGAAACACCATATATTTT.

This chain joins TRBV19 and TRBJ1-5; 8 bases line up with TRBD1. Germline V lookup: CDR1 LNHDA, CDR2 SQIVND (reference sequence). This CDR3 comprises 16 residues. With V trimmed by 3 bases and J by 0 bases, 4 bases remained unmatched. CDR3 amino acids: CASSMDRAYSNQPQHF. The CDR3 nucleotides are TGTGCCAGTAGTATGGACAGGGCTTATAGCAATCAGCCCCAGCATTTT.

J is TRBJ2-7 and V is TRBV18, with 8 bases matching TRBD1. This CDR3 comprises 15 residues. From germline, CDR1 is KGHSH and CDR2 LQKENI. V lost 5 bases and J lost 3; bases outside the gene matches: 9. This chain's CDR3 is CASSTGQGPGYEQYF. As DNA, the CDR3 is TGTGCCAGCTCAACCGGACAGGGTCCAGGCTACGAGCAGTACTTC.

This clone was counted between two and nine times. This chain joins TRBV11-2 and TRBJ2-1, with 8 bases that match TRBD1. The germline CDR1 and CDR2 sequences are SGHAT and FQNNGV. Trimming removed 5 bases from V and 4 bases from J; junction bases left unmatched: 10. CDR3 size: 16 residues. CDR3 nucleotides: TGTGCCAGCAGCCCCTGGGGACAGGACTATTACAATGAGCAGTTCTTC. This translates into CASSPWGQDYYNEQFF.

The chain has TRBV5-1 and TRBJ2-7, with TRBD1 matching over 7 bases. Germline loops: CDR1 SGHRS, CDR2 YFSETQ. CDR3 size: 16 residues. V was pared by 0 bases and J by 1 base, with 7 bases of the junction left unmatched. The CDR3 coding sequence is TGCGCCAGCAGCTTGGATTCCGGGACAGCGTCCTACGAGCAGTACTTC. It specifies CASSLDSGTASYEQYF.

Written as DNA, the CDR3 is TGTGCCAGCGGACGGGGGGATGAAATTCAGTACTTC. It encodes CASGRGDEIQYF. This rearrangement joins TRBV11-2 to TRBJ2-4; 7 bases line up with TRBD2. Trimming removed 8 bases from V and 10 bases from J; junction bases left unmatched: 8. CDR3 length: 12 amino acids. In germline, CDR1 is SGHAT, CDR2 FQNNGV.

This sequence joins TRBV2 and TRBJ2-3; 8 bases are a match to TRBD2. CDR3 length equals 14 residues. Trimming at V came to 7 bases and at J to 2 bases, leaving 5 bases not matched to a gene. From germline, CDR1 is SNHLY and CDR2 FYNNEI. For the CDR3, the DNA is TGTGCCAGCAAGGAGCGGGGGTTCACAGATACGCAGTATTTT. It translates to CASKERGFTDTQYF.

V usage is TRBV5-5 and J usage is TRBJ2-5; TRBD1 is a possible D gene (6 bases). Germline V gene lookup returns CDR1 SGHKS and CDR2 YYEKEE (reference sequence). The V end lost 4 bases, the J end lost 1 base, and 17 bases lay between the germline ends. There are 16 residues in the CDR3. CDR3: CASSPRTSQGQETQYF. DNA for the CDR3: TGTGCCAGCAGCCCCCGAACATCACAGGGCCAAGAGACCCAGTACTTC.

Comments on this clone: A junction end diverges from the germline sequence, so it may reflect a read error. The V call is TRBV19, the J call TRBJ1-2; perhaps TRBD1 as D (6 bases). The CDR3 sequence is 13 residues long. In germline, CDR1 is LNHDA, CDR2 SQIVND (reference sequence). In DNA, the CDR3 is TGTGCCAGTAGTATTTGGTCGGCCCGGGACAAGAACTTC. Its translation: CASSIWSARDKNF. Combining the CDR3 with reference TRBV19 and TRBJ1-2 gives the whole variable domain DGGITQSPKYLFRKEGQNVTLSCEQNLNHDAMYWYRQDPGQGLRLIYYSQIVNDFQKGDIAEGYSVSREKKESFPLTVTSAQKNPTAFYLCASSIWSARDKNFGSGTRLTVV.